This T cell receptor (beta chain) was documented in a study of T-cell memory formation after mild COVID-19. Between the trimmed V and J ends, which lost 6 bases and 6 bases, there was a span of 25 bases. The germline CDR1 and CDR2 sequences are SEHNR and FQNEAQ (reference sequence). The CDR3 has 17 residues. This clonotype has more than one count but fewer than ten. Via MiXCR, TCRdb re-called the 5' RACE reads, giving one row per CDR3 protein. The repertoire has 470,000 or so distinct CDR3 sequences, roughly 20% of them found once; the top ten carry 8.4%. The sample taken for sequencing was PBMCs or a T cell subset sorted from them (not recorded which). This sequence was found in an adult woman who had mild COVID-19 (a few samples of this study predate the infection). Cell type and time point are not known. The chain recombines TRBV7-9 with TRBJ2-3, with TRBD2 as a possible D gene (5 bases). The CDR3 DNA reads as TGTGCCAGCAGAACCGATCGAGGGCCCGAATCTGTGGATACGCAGTATTTT. Amino acid sequence: CASRTDRGPESVDTQYF.